This TCR beta chain was recorded in a study of blood T cell repertoires in COVID-19. On this clone itself: The identical CDR3 is also encoded by other nucleotide sequences in the sample.

Clones were read by immunoSEQ multiplex PCR, and TCRdb kept only the in-frame ones, dropping some. The sample has 250,000 to 300,000 clones; more than 75% are singletons. The sequence came from a woman aged 40-49 years who had recovered from COVID-19. The source material was peripheral blood.

CDR3 DNA sequence: TGCGCCAGCAGCTTGGGACAGGGGCGTGAAAAACTGTTTTTT. This encodes CASSLGQGREKLFF. This chain connects TRBV5-1 to TRBJ1-4, with 8 bases lining up with TRBD1. The CDR3 loop spans 14 amino acids. In germline, CDR1 is SGHRS, CDR2 YFSETQ. V lost 0 bases, J lost 7 bases, and 2 bases stayed unmatched.